The rows below give T cell receptor beta chains drawn from one sample of a study of CD8+ T cells in alopecia areata. The assay was immunoSEQ multiplex PCR, and TCRdb's table has in-frame clones only and misses some. The data contain roughly 200,000 clones, under 40% of them singletons. Material: CD4+ T cells sorted from blood, obtained around week 31, from a patient treated with tofacitinib. The receptors were gathered from a human donor with alopecia areata. The CDR3 runs from the conserved cysteine through the conserved F or W. The D gene is left open where the match is weak. Clone size appears in some rows only: once, few, many, or a class for an expanded clone.

j_call	d_call	v_call	clone_size	cdr3_aa	cdr3_nt
TRBJ2-5	TRBD2	TRBV9	-	CASSVRAGRQETQYF	TGTGCCAGCAGCGTCCGAGCGGGGAGACAAGAGACCCAGTACTTC
TRBJ1-2	-	TRBV19	-	CASKAWAGPNYGYTF	TGTGCCAGTAAGGCTTGGGCAGGCCCAAACTATGGCTACACCTTC
TRBJ1-4	-	TRBV5-6	-	CASSERRLGEKLFF	TGTGCCAGCAGCGAAAGACGGCTTGGGGAAAAACTGTTTTTT
TRBJ2-7	-	TRBV25-1	-	CASGEGGSYEQYF	TGTGCCAGCGGGGAGGGGGGCTCCTACGAGCAGTACTTC
TRBJ2-2	TRBD1	TRBV7-3	few	CASSLPGTGIPGELFF	TGTGCCAGCAGCTTACCTGGGACAGGGATCCCCGGGGAGCTGTTTTTT
TRBJ2-1	-	TRBV4-1	-	CASSQRSVPRVQNNEQFF	TGCGCCAGCAGCCAACGTTCGGTCCCTAGAGTACAAAACAATGAGCAGTTCTTC
TRBJ2-5	-	TRBV30	-	CAWSVRVGGETQYF	TGTGCCTGGAGTGTAAGGGTAGGAGGGGAGACCCAGTACTTC
TRBJ1-1	TRBD1	TRBV30	once	CAWSTQRQGLNTEAFF	TGTGCCTGGAGCACCCAAAGACAGGGGTTGAACACTGAAGCTTTCTTT
TRBJ2-2	TRBD1	TRBV2	few	CATRQGSTGELFF	TGTGCCACCAGACAGGGGAGCACCGGGGAGCTGTTTTTT
TRBJ1-1	TRBD1	TRBV9	once	CASSPRTGGGEAFF	TGTGCCAGCAGCCCCAGGACAGGGGGAGGTGAAGCTTTCTTT
TRBJ2-3	-	TRBV7-2	few	CASSLVAHGTDTQYF	TGTGCCAGCAGCTTAGTCGCCCATGGGACAGATACGCAGTATTTT
TRBJ1-2	-	TRBV5-6	-	CASSSDVAGYTF	TGTGCCAGCAGCTCTGACGTGGCAGGCTACACCTTC
TRBJ2-7	-	TRBV30	few	CAWTAAGTESRQYF	TGTGCCTGGACGGCGGCAGGGACGGAATCCCGGCAGTACTTC
TRBJ2-1	-	TRBV29-1	few	CSVARSAGYNEQFF	TGCAGCGTTGCCCGGAGTGCCGGGTACAATGAGCAGTTCTTC
TRBJ1-1	TRBD1	TRBV18	few	CASSSDRGTNTEAFF	TGTGCCAGCTCATCCGACAGGGGGACTAACACTGAAGCTTTCTTT
TRBJ2-3	-	TRBV4-2	few	CASSQDLGSSTDTQYF	TGTGCCAGCAGCCAAGATCTCGGATCTAGCACAGATACGCAGTATTTT
TRBJ2-7	-	TRBV15	once	CATSKAKAIGSYEQYF	TGTGCCACCAGCAAAGCCAAGGCTATCGGCTCCTACGAGCAGTACTTC
TRBJ1-5	-	TRBV7-2	-	CASSLARGWQPQHF	TGTGCCAGCAGCTTAGCGCGTGGCTGGCAGCCCCAGCATTTT
TRBJ2-3	-	TRBV18	-	CASSPPTGRITDTQYF	TGTGCCAGCTCACCACCCACAGGGAGGATTACAGATACGCAGTATTTT
TRBJ1-1	-	TRBV29-1	few	CSVRLEAFDTEAFF	TGCAGCGTGCGCTTGGAGGCGTTCGACACTGAAGCTTTCTTT
TRBJ1-1	-	TRBV29-1	few	CSVLGVGQNTEAFF	TGCAGCGTTTTAGGGGTTGGGCAGAACACTGAAGCTTTCTTT
TRBJ2-7	TRBD1	TRBV5-1	-	CASSPRDSGYEQYF	TGCGCCAGCAGCCCCCGGGACAGTGGTTACGAGCAGTACTTC
TRBJ2-5	-	TRBV6-6	few	CASSYSNSQETQYF	TGTGCCAGCAGTTACTCGAACAGCCAAGAGACCCAGTACTTC
TRBJ2-7	-	TRBV18	few	CASSLANGYEQYF	TGTGCCAGCTCACTAGCGAATGGCTACGAGCAGTACTTC
TRBJ1-1	TRBD1	TRBV2	-	CASRDQTGALKAFF	TGTGCCAGCAGGGATCAGACAGGGGCCCTGAAAGCTTTCTTT
TRBJ2-3	-	TRBV7-9	few	CASSTHGGGERF	TGTGCCAGCAGCACCCATGGGGGCGGGGAACGTTTT
TRBJ2-6	-	TRBV19	-	CASSVTGANVLTF	TGTGCCAGTAGTGTGACAGGGGCCAACGTCCTGACTTTC
TRBJ1-6	-	TRBV6-6	-	CASSYDLNSPLHF	TGTGCCAGCAGCTATGACCTGAATTCACCCCTCCACTTT
TRBJ2-7	-	TRBV5-1	-	CASSLSIDWPYEQYF	TGCGCCAGCAGCTTGTCCATCGACTGGCCCTACGAGCAGTACTTC
TRBJ1-2	-	TRBV4-2	-	CASSQEAGRYGYTF	TGTGCCAGCAGCCAAGAGGCCGGGCGGTATGGCTACACCTTC
TRBJ2-2	-	TRBV29-1	few	CSVAQGESTGELFF	TGCAGCGTTGCCCAGGGAGAATCCACCGGGGAGCTGTTTTTT
TRBJ1-5	-	TRBV20-1	-	CSAIKGQPQHF	TGCAGTGCCATCAAGGGGCAGCCCCAGCATTTT
TRBJ2-7	-	TRBV5-6	-	CASSLAYEQYF	TGTGCCAGCAGCTTGGCCTACGAGCAGTACTTC
TRBJ1-1	-	TRBV30	-	CAWSPKTAPSSEAFF	TGTGCCTGGAGTCCCAAGACAGCTCCCTCAAGTGAAGCTTTCTTT
TRBJ2-7	-	TRBV19	-	CANLRGLQGSYEQYF	TGTGCCAACCTAAGGGGACTGCAAGGAAGCTACGAGCAGTACTTC
TRBJ2-3	TRBD2	TRBV5-1	few	CASSLILAGESTDTQYF	TGCGCCAGCAGCTTGATACTAGCGGGAGAAAGCACAGATACGCAGTATTTT
TRBJ1-5	-	TRBV29-1	few	CSVGGQPQHF	TGCAGCGTTGGCGGTCAGCCCCAGCATTTT
TRBJ2-7	TRBD2	TRBV4-1	-	CASSPHGGGREQYF	TGCGCCAGCAGCCCTCACGGGGGAGGGCGCGAGCAGTACTTC
TRBJ2-3	-	TRBV5-6	-	CASSRRLSSGTDTQYF	TGTGCCAGCAGCCGACGACTCTCCAGTGGTACAGATACGCAGTATTTT
TRBJ2-2	-	TRBV30	-	CACFLRGPSTGELFF	TGTGCCTGCTTCCTGCGGGGGCCCTCGACCGGGGAGCTGTTTTTT